The following is a T cell receptor beta chain sequence with its context. Only a few counts were recorded for this clone. Its antigen is still unknown. No much larger clonotype is one base removed from it; base qualities were not supplied. V lost 1 base and J lost 4 bases; the stretch between them is 11 bases long. There are 15 amino acids in the CDR3, from cysteine to phenylalanine inclusive. The CDR3 DNA has 45 bases and is translated from base 1. The germline V gene encodes CDR1 LNHDA and CDR2 SQIVND (reference sequence). The source of the sample is a study of blood T cell repertoires in COVID-19 (TCRdb year 2020). For context, the study as a whole: Collaborator samples came from the United States, Italy and Spain and covered acute and convalescent phases of COVID-19. The dataset comprised deeply sampled blood TCRbeta repertoires from subjects exposed to, actively infected with, or recovered from COVID-19. The samples were drawn from two sources: the first 160 participants of the ongoing ImmuneRACE study, and 1,000 to 1,500 subjects contributed by 6 global collaborators. The repertoires were released in a freely available public database meant as a resource for research on the immune response to SARS-CoV-2. HLA class I and class II types, where available, came from metadata supplied by the sample provider rather than from assay-based typing. A de-identified subject ID, COVID-19 status, age in years and sex were almost always included in the sample metadata. The prospective study material was composed of cDNA or gDNA derived from T cells, B-cell-depleted T cells, or PBMCs.

Whole blood was collected in K2EDTA tubes by collaborating institutions according to the institutions' own protocols. For TCRbeta analysis, collaborators shipped samples as frozen whole blood, isolated PBMCs, or DNA extracted from either of those sample types. TCRbeta CDR3 regions were amplified from genomic DNA using the immunoSEQ Assay, a bias-controlled multiplex PCR. In the paper's pipeline: The number of nucleated cells in each sample was estimated from the amplification of reference gene primers within the assay. Sequence reads were collapsed and filtered to measure the absolute abundance of every unique TCRbeta CDR3 rearrangement. For each sample, productive Simpson clonality was calculated by taking the square root of Simpson's diversity index across productive rearrangements. TCRdb mirrors the immuneACCESS table, restricted to in-frame sequences. Some clones are absent from its copies; in checked studies, under half trace to an unresolved V gene, and the reason for the others is unknown. The DNA gave D and trimming, while V, J and clone size come from that table. The sample table contains under 85,000 clones; only one count was recorded for around 82% of them. About 42% of the sample rests with the top ten.

Broad study findings and their caveats: The quantity of clinical and demographic metadata differed by source and by participant and was supplied without curation.

The clonotype comes from a man older than 75 with active or convalescent COVID-19. Sequences were obtained from peripheral blood. This chain joins TRBV19 to TRBJ1-5; the best D guess is TRBD1, with 5 bases matching. The nucleotide sequence reads TGTGCCAGTAGTATAGGTGACAGCCATAATCAGCCCCAGCATTTT. Translation gives CASSIGDSHNQPQHF.